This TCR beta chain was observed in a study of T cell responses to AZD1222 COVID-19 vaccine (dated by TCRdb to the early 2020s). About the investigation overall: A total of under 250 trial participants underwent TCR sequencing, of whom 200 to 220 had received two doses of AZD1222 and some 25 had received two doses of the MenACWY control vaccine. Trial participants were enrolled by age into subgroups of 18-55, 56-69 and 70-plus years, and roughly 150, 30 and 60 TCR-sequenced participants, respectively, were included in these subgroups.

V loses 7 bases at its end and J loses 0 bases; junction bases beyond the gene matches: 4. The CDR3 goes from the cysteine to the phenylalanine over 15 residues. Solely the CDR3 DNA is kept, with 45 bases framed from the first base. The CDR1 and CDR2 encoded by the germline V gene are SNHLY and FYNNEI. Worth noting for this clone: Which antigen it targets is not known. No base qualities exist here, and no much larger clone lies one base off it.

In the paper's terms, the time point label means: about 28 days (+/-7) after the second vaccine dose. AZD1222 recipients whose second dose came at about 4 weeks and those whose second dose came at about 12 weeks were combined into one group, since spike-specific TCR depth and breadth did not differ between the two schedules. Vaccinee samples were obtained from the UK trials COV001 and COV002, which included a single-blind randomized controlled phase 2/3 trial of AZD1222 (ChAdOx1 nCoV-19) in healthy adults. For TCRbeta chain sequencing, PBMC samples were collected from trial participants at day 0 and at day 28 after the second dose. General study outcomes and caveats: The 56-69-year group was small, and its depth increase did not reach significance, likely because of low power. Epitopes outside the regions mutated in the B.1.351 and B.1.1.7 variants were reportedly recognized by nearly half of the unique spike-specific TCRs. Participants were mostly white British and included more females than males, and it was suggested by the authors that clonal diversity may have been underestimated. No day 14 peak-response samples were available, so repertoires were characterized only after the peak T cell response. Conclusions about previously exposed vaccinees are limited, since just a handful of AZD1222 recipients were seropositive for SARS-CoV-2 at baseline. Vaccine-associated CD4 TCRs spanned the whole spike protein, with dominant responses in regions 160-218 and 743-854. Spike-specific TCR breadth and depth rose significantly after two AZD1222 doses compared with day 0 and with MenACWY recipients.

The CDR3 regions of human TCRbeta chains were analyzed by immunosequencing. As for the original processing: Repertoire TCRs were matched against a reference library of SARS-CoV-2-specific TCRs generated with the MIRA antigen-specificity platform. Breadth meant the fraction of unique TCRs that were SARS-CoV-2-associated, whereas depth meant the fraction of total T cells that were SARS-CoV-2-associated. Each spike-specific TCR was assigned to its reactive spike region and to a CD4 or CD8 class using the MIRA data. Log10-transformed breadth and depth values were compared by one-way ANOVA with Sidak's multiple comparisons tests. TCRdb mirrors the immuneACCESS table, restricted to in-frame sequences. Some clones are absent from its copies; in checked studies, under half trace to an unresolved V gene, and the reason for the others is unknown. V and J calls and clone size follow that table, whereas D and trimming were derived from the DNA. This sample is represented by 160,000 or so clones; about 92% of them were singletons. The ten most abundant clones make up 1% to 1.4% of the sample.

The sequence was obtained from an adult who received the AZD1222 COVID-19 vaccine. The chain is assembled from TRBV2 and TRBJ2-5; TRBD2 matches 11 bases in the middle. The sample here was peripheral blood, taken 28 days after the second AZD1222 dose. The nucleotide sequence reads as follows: TGTGCCAGCACTCGACTAGCGGGGTACCAAGAGACCCAGTACTTC. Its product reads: CASTRLAGYQETQYF.